The present TCR beta chain was sequenced within a study of neurological immune-mediated disorders. CDR1 is KGHSH, CDR2 LQKENI, per germline. Trimming took 0 bases from V and 5 from J; bases not matched to a gene: 8. The CDR3 loop spans 17 amino acids. TCRdb itself ran the 5' RACE reads through MiXCR, one entry per CDR3 protein. The table includes 70,000 to 95,000 distinct CDR3 sequences, roughly 17% detected once. This clonotype showed up many times. The chain combines TRBV18 with TRBJ2-1; TRBD1 aligns across 9 bases. Sample: PBMCs. This TCR was sampled from a woman between 35 and 50 years old in good health. The CDR3 loop reads CASSPPFGDRDDNEQFF. In nucleotides, the CDR3 is TGTGCCAGCTCACCACCTTTCGGGGACAGGGATGACAATGAGCAGTTCTTC. Full variable domain (missing parts from reference TRBV18 and TRBJ2-1): NAGVMQNPRHLVRRRGQEARLRCSPMKGHSHVYWYRQLPEEGLKFMVYLQKENIIDESGMPKERFSAEFPKEGPSILRIQQVVRGDSAAYFCASSPPFGDRDDNEQFFGPGTRLTVL.